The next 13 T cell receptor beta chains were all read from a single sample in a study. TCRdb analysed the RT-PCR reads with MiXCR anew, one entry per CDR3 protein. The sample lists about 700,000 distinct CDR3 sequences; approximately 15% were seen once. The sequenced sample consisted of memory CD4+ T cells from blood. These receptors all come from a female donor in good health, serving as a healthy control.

CDR3 in amino acids: CASSLMSRGSGANVLTF. CDR3 bases: TGTGCCAGCAGTTTAATGTCTCGGGGCTCTGGGGCCAACGTCCTGACTTTC. V gene TRBV27 combines with J gene TRBJ2-6; D perhaps matches TRBD2 (5 bases). CDR3 size: 17 residues. Trimming took 2 bases from V and 0 from J, leaving 11 bases between them. Germline assignment: CDR1 MNHEY and CDR2 SMNVEV (reference sequence).

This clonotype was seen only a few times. CDR3 nucleotide sequence: TGTGCCAGCAGCCCAAGTAGGTCGAGCGGCTACAATGAGCAGTTCTTC. Translation gives CASSPSRSSGYNEQFF. The chain recombines TRBV4-2 with TRBJ2-1, with D perhaps TRBD2 (5 bases). CDR1 and CDR2 (germline): LGHNA, YNFKEQ. Between the trimmed V and J ends, which lost 4 bases and 3 bases, there was a span of 16 bases. The length of the CDR3 is 16 residues.

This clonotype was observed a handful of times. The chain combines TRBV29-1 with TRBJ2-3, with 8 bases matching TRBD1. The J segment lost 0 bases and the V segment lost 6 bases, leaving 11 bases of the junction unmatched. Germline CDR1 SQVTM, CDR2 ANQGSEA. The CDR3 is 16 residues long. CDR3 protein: CSVGRQGSHSTDTQYF. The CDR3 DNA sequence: TGCAGCGTCGGGCGACAGGGGTCCCACAGCACAGATACGCAGTATTTT.

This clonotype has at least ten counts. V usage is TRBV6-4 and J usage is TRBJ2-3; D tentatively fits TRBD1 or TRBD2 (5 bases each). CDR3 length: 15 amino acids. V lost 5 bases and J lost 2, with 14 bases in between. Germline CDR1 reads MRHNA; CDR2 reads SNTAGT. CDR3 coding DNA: TGTGCCAGCAGTTCGTTTATTGGGACCACAGATACGCAGTATTTT. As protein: CASSSFIGTTDTQYF.

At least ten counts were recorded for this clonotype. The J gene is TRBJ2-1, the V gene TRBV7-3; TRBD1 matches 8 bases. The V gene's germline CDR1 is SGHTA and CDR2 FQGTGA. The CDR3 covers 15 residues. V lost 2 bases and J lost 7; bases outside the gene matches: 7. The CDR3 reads CASSLQGASSNEQFF. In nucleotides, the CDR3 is TGTGCCAGCAGCTTACAGGGGGCGAGTTCTAATGAGCAGTTCTTC.

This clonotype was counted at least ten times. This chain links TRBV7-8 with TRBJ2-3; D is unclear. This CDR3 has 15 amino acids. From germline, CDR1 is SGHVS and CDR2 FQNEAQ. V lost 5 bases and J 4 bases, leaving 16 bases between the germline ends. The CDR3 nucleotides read TGTGCCAGCAGCACATACGCCCCTCTGGCAGATACGCAGTATTTT. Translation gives CASSTYAPLADTQYF.

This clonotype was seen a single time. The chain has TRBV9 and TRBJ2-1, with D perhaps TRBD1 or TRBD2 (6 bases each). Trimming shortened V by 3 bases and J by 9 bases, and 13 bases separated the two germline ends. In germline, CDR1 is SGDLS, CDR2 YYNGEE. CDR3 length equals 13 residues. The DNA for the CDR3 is TGTGCCAGCAGCGAGGGGGACTTAGGTGAGCAGTTCTTC. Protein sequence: CASSEGDLGEQFF.

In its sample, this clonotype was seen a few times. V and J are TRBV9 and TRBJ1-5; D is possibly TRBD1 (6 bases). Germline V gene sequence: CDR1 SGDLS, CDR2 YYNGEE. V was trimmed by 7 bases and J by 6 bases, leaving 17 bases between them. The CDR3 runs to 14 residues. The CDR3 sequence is CASAEGPGVQPQHF. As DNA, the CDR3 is TGTGCCAGCGCTGAAGGTCCAGGGGTTCAGCCCCAGCATTTT.

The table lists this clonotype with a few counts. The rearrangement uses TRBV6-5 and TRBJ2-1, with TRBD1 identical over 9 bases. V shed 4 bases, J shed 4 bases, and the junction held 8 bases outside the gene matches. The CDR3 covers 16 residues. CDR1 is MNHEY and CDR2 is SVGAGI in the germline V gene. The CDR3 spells CASSSITGGGYNEQFF. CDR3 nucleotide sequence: TGTGCCAGCAGTTCGATCACAGGGGGCGGATACAATGAGCAGTTCTTC.

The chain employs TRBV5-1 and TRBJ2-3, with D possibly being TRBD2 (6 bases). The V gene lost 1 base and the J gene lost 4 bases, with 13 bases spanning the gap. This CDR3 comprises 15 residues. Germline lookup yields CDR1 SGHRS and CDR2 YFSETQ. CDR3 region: CASSLLPGVADTQYF. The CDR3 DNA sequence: TGCGCCAGCAGCTTGCTTCCGGGGGTCGCAGATACGCAGTATTTT.

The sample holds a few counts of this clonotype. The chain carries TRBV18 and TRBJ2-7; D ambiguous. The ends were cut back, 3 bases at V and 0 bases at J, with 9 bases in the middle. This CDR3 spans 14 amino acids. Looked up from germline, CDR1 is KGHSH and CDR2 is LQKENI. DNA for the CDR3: TGTGCCAGCTCACCCCTGGGAAGCTCCTACGAGCAGTACTTC. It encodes CASSPLGSSYEQYF.

This CDR3 is CASSQDNKGAGLFF. The DNA for the CDR3 is TGCGCCAGCAGCCAAGATAACAAGGGCGCGGGACTGTTTTTT. The chain recombines TRBV4-3 with TRBJ1-4; D is unclear. The ends were cut back, 0 bases at V and 13 bases at J, with 15 bases in the middle. The CDR3 length is 14 residues. Germline V gene sequence: CDR1 LGHNA, CDR2 YSLEER.

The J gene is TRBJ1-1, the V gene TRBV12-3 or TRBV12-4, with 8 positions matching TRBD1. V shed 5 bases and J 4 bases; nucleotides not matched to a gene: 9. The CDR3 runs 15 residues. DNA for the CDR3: TGTGCCAGCAGTGCTAGGACAGGGACGTTCACTGAAGCTTTCTTT. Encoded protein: CASSARTGTFTEAFF.